The text below deals with one TCR beta chain. Its target is unknown. Primers for the PCR totalled 60 Vbeta and 13 Jbeta. Profiling relied on immunoSEQ multiplex PCR, and the TCRdb table lists in-frame clones only, not all of them. This table holds about 110,000 clones, under 70% found once. V lost 5 bases, J lost 6 bases, and 6 bases lay in between. This CDR3 contains 11 residues. Germline CDR1 LGHNT, CDR2 FRNRAP. These data come from a study of cytomegalovirus exposure and HLA in healthy donors. Findings of the study overall: DRB1 had the most TCR associations and HLA-C the fewest, a later analysis found, with rates varying by HLA locus. For presence/absence analyses, sequencing depth was assumed to be roughly uniform across donors. Per published reports, the classifier diagnosed cytomegalovirus status with high specificity and sensitivity. Common viral pathogens (according to a later analysis) appeared linked to several of the most significant clusters.

This chain joins TRBV12-5 and TRBJ2-3, with D unresolved. The sequenced sample consisted of PBMCs. This clonotype was sampled from a man aged 30-40 years in good health and CMV-seropositive. DNA of the CDR3: TGTGCTAGTGGTCCAGCGGATACGCAGTATTTT. It specifies CASGPADTQYF.